Below are 30 T cell receptor beta chains sequenced from a single sample in a study of blood T cell repertoires in COVID-19. Profiling relied on immunoSEQ multiplex PCR, and the TCRdb table lists in-frame clones only, not all of them. This table holds a few hundred thousand clones, over 80% found once. The sequenced sample was peripheral blood. The receptor source for this set is a man aged 25-40 years who had recovered from COVID-19.

This rearrangement joins TRBV9 to TRBJ2-3; D is perhaps TRBD2 (5 bases). Per germline, CDR1 SGDLS and CDR2 YYNGEE. The CDR3 has 16 residues. Trimming stripped 4 bases from V and 0 bases from J, with 15 bases between. CDR3 amino acids: CASSQHGELSTDTQYF. The DNA for the CDR3 is TGTGCCAGCAGCCAACATGGGGAGCTTAGCACAGATACGCAGTATTTT.

This clone was seen repeatedly, ten times or more. The rearrangement uses TRBV28 and TRBJ1-2; the D is unclear. CDR1 and CDR2 (germline): MDHEN, SYDVKM. The CDR3 runs 12 residues. V lost 6 bases, J lost 13 bases, and 18 bases lay in between. The CDR3 bases are TGTGCCAGCAGCCCCGGTTTGATGGCGGCCACCTTC. Translation gives CASSPGLMAATF.

The J gene is TRBJ1-2, the V gene TRBV19; possible D gene TRBD1, 5 bases. The CDR3 spans 14 residues. CDR1 LNHDA and CDR2 SQIVND come from the germline V gene (reference sequence). Trimming left V 5 bases short and J 1 base short, with 11 bases between. For the CDR3, the DNA is TGTGCCAGTAGTTTCCGGACAAATAACTATGGCTACACCTTC. Its translation: CASSFRTNNYGYTF.

The CDR3 bases are TGTGCCAGTAGTCTAACAGGGTCAAAACTGAACACTGAAGCTTTCTTT. It yields the protein CASSLTGSKLNTEAFF. The genes are TRBV19 and TRBJ1-1; possible D gene TRBD1, 6 bases. The V gene's germline CDR1 is LNHDA and CDR2 SQIVND (reference sequence). There are 16 residues in the CDR3. The V and J ends lost 5 bases and 0 bases respectively, with 16 bases between them.

V is TRBV27 and J is TRBJ1-2, with TRBD1 as a possible D gene (6 bases). Looked up from germline, CDR1 is MNHEY and CDR2 is SMNVEV (reference sequence). Deletions cut 5 bases from V and 6 bases from J, with 13 bases between. This CDR3 region has 13 residues. In nucleotides, the CDR3 is TGTGCCAGCAGTCAAATAGGGGGAAATGGCTACACCTTC. Its translation: CASSQIGGNGYTF.

The chain employs TRBV19 and TRBJ2-5, with 7 bases matching TRBD1. Unmatched junction bases numbered 6, after V lost 6 bases and J lost 5 bases. Germline V gene sequence: CDR1 LNHDA, CDR2 SQIVND (reference sequence). The CDR3 spans 13 residues. The CDR3 sequence is CASRRDRAETQYF. The DNA for the CDR3 is TGTGCCAGTAGACGTGACAGGGCCGAGACCCAGTACTTC. Full variable domain (rest looked up from reference TRBV19 and TRBJ2-5): DGGITQSPKYLFRKEGQNVTLSCEQNLNHDAMYWYRQDPGQGLRLIYYSQIVNDFQKGDIAEGYSVSREKKESFPLTVTSAQKNPTAFYLCASRRDRAETQYFGPGTRLLVL.

The V gene is TRBV6-1, the J gene TRBJ1-4, with 10 bases that match TRBD1. V lost 3 bases, J lost 1 base, and 11 bases stayed unmatched. CDR1 and CDR2 from the germline V gene are MNHNS and SASEGT. The CDR3 extends over 19 amino acids. The CDR3 is CASSDPGQGPLGTNEKLFF. CDR3 coding DNA: TGTGCCAGCAGTGACCCGGGACAGGGGCCCTTGGGAACTAATGAAAAACTGTTTTTT.

The chain recombines TRBV5-1 with TRBJ2-3; 10 bases agree with TRBD2. V lost 2 bases, J lost 2 bases, and 5 bases stayed unmatched. CDR3 length: 16 amino acids. Germline values: CDR1 SGHRS, CDR2 YFSETQ. The chain's CDR3 is CASSFRTSGATDTQYF. The DNA for the CDR3 is TGCGCCAGCAGCTTCAGGACTAGCGGCGCCACAGATACGCAGTATTTT.

This clone has only one observation. V usage is TRBV5-1 and J usage is TRBJ1-2, with D perhaps matching TRBD1 (5 bases). V shed 4 bases and J shed 1 base, with 14 bases lying between them. The CDR3 consists of 15 residues. Germline CDR1 and CDR2: SGHRS and YFSETQ. This CDR3 is CASSRDQGHNYGYTF. For the CDR3, the DNA is TGCGCCAGCAGCCGTGATCAGGGCCATAACTATGGCTACACCTTC.

The V gene is TRBV2, the J gene TRBJ1-5; 11 nucleotides line up with TRBD1. Germline V CDR1 and CDR2: SNHLY, FYNNEI. The CDR3 consists of 14 residues. With 4 bases clipped from V and 5 bases from J, the junction kept 1 base outside the gene matches. The CDR3 DNA reads as TGTGCCAGCAGTGGGGACAGGGGGGATCAGCCCCAGCATTTT. It specifies CASSGDRGDQPQHF.

V gene TRBV7-8 combines with J gene TRBJ2-7; possibly TRBD2 for D (6 bases). The V end lost 5 bases, the J end lost 0 bases, and 11 bases lay between the germline ends. Germline V lookup: CDR1 SGHVS, CDR2 FQNEAQ. This CDR3 region has 14 residues. The CDR3 is CASSPGLNSYEQYF. CDR3 nucleotide sequence: TGTGCCAGCAGCCCGGGACTGAACTCCTACGAGCAGTACTTC.

This clone turned up a few times. In DNA, the CDR3 is TGTGCCAGCATCCTGTCGCCTAGTGGGTACGAGCAGTACTTC. It encodes CASILSPSGYEQYF. This chain joins TRBV2 and TRBJ2-7; D remains ambiguous. Trimming pared 7 bases from V and 4 bases from J, leaving 17 bases between. This CDR3 has 14 amino acids. Per the germline V gene, CDR1 is SNHLY and CDR2 is FYNNEI.

The rearrangement uses TRBV5-1 and TRBJ2-1; D is perhaps TRBD1 (5 bases). Trimming shortened V by 4 bases and J by 6 bases, and 20 bases separated the two germline ends. CDR1 SGHRS and CDR2 YFSETQ come from the germline V gene. The CDR3 extends over 16 amino acids. CDR3 in amino acids: CASSGLETGSINEQFF. Written as DNA, the CDR3 is TGCGCCAGCAGCGGCCTCGAAACAGGTTCCATCAATGAGCAGTTCTTC.

This rearrangement joins TRBV5-4 to TRBJ1-3; 10 positions match TRBD1. V shed 7 bases, J shed 7 bases, and the junction held 5 bases outside the gene matches. Germline V gives CDR1 SGHNT, CDR2 YYREEE (reference sequence). The length of the CDR3 is 13 residues. CDR3: CASRDRGGNTIYF. CDR3 bases: TGTGCCAGCCGGGACAGGGGAGGGAACACCATATATTTT.

The chain has TRBV13 and TRBJ1-6; D not resolved. The CDR3 is 15 residues long. V lost 3 bases and J 0 bases, leaving 6 bases between the germline ends. Germline assignment: CDR1 PRHDT and CDR2 FYEKMQ (reference sequence). The CDR3: CASSFGSSYNSPLHF. In DNA form, the CDR3 reads TGTGCCAGCAGCTTCGGGAGCTCCTATAATTCACCCCTCCACTTT.

The chain has TRBV5-5 and TRBJ2-7, with D unresolved. From germline, CDR1 is SGHKS and CDR2 YYEKEE (reference sequence). V was clipped by 0 bases and J by 0 bases, with 16 bases between them. This CDR3 is 17 amino acids long. Here the CDR3 DNA reads TGTGCCAGCAGCTTGGTCTACCAGAGGTTCAGCTCCTACGAGCAGTACGTC. It codes for CASSLVYQRFSSYEQYV.

The chain carries TRBV27 and TRBJ1-1; D perhaps matches TRBD1 (5 bases). V lost 5 bases, J lost 4 bases, and 11 bases lay in between. This CDR3 contains 13 residues. Germline CDR1 MNHEY, CDR2 SMNVEV (reference sequence). CDR3 bases: TGTGCCAGCAGTACCGGGGGTATCACTGAAGCTTTCTTT. It is translated as CASSTGGITEAFF.

The chain combines TRBV19 with TRBJ2-2, with TRBD1 matching over 7 bases. The CDR3 is made up of 15 amino acids. CDR1 and CDR2 from the germline V gene are LNHDA and SQIVND (reference sequence). V dropped 6 bases and J dropped 0; count of bases not matched to a gene: 4. The CDR3 nucleotides read TGTGCCAGTAGGTCGGGACAGACGAACACCGGGGAGCTGTTTTTT. It is translated as CASRSGQTNTGELFF.

Only one count was recorded for this clone. The chain carries TRBV20-1 and TRBJ1-6; no definite D call. The CDR3 consists of 13 residues. CDR1 and CDR2 from the germline V gene are DFQATT and SNEGSKA (reference sequence). V was pared by 3 bases and J by 7 bases, with 10 bases between. This chain's CDR3 is CSASEGGNSPLHF. As DNA, the CDR3 is TGCAGTGCTAGTGAAGGAGGCAATTCACCCCTCCACTTT.

The J gene is TRBJ1-4, the V gene TRBV5-1; 7 nucleotides line up with TRBD1. The J segment lost 7 bases and the V segment lost 4 bases, leaving 13 bases of the junction unmatched. The germline gives CDR1 SGHRS, CDR2 YFSETQ. This CDR3 has 16 residues. The CDR3 DNA reads as TGCGCCAGCAGCCAAGAACCGACAGGGTTGGCTGAAAAACTGTTTTTT. Residues: CASSQEPTGLAEKLFF.

The table lists this clone with a count of one. The chain joins TRBV19 to TRBJ2-5; tentative D call: TRBD1 (6 bases). This CDR3 spans 13 amino acids. Between the trimmed V and J ends, which lost 8 bases and 4 bases, there was a span of 14 bases. From germline, CDR1 is LNHDA and CDR2 SQIVND (reference sequence). CDR3 nucleotides: TGTGCCAGTGGGGGCTTCCGGGGAGAGACCCAGTACTTC. This gives the protein CASGGFRGETQYF.

V is TRBV19 and J is TRBJ1-2; D uncertain. V was shortened by 4 bases and J by 8 bases, with 8 bases between the two germline ends. CDR3 length equals 11 residues. From germline, CDR1 is LNHDA and CDR2 SQIVND (reference sequence). The CDR3 region is CASSTRGGYTF. The CDR3 nucleotides read TGTGCCAGTAGTACTCGAGGCGGCTACACCTTC.

V and J are TRBV10-1 and TRBJ1-1; 10 bases fit TRBD1. The V gene end was trimmed by 3 bases and the J gene end by 4 bases; junction bases not matched to a gene: 5. Germline assignment: CDR1 WNHNN and CDR2 SYGVQD (reference sequence). This CDR3 is built from 15 residues. CDR3 DNA sequence: TGCGCCAGCAGTGATCCCGGGACAGGGGTCACTGAAGCTTTCTTT. It yields the protein CASSDPGTGVTEAFF.

This clone was observed once. The chain combines TRBV15 with TRBJ2-3; D call uncertain. In germline, CDR1 is LNHNV, CDR2 YYDKDF (reference sequence). V was trimmed by 0 bases and J by 7 bases, leaving 11 bases between them. The CDR3 spans 14 residues. Here the CDR3 reads CATSRDRVEHTQYF. In DNA form, the CDR3 reads TGTGCCACCAGCAGAGATCGGGTAGAACATACGCAGTATTTT.

This chain links TRBV10-3 with TRBJ2-1; TRBD2 matches 15 bases. Per germline, CDR1 ENHRY and CDR2 SYGVKD. The CDR3 totals 15 residues. After removal of 5 bases from V and 8 bases from J, the junction contained 4 bases not matched to a gene. The CDR3 spells CAISRTSGGADEQFF. CDR3 nucleotide sequence: TGTGCCATCAGTCGGACTAGCGGGGGGGCCGATGAGCAGTTCTTC.

This clone was found once. The chain employs TRBV7-3 and TRBJ2-5; 10 bases align to TRBD2. This CDR3 is 15 amino acids long. The germline V gene encodes CDR1 SGHTA and CDR2 FQGTGA. Trimming at V came to 5 bases and at J to 8 bases, leaving 11 bases not matched to a gene. CDR3 nucleotide sequence: TGTGCCAGCAGCCCCAGAGCGGGGGGGTCGGGTACCCAGTACTTC. Translation gives CASSPRAGGSGTQYF. The full variable domain, in which reference TRBV7-3 and TRBJ2-5 provide the parts outside the CDR3, is GAGVSQTPSNKVTEKGKYVELRCDPISGHTALYWYRQSLGQGPEFLIYFQGTGAADDSGLPNDRFFAVRPEGSVSTLKIQRTERGDSAVYLCASSPRAGGSGTQYFGPGTRLLVL.

The V gene is TRBV19, the J gene TRBJ2-1, with TRBD1 matching over 9 bases. Looked up from germline, CDR1 is LNHDA and CDR2 is SQIVND (reference sequence). The trim removed 7 bases at V and 5 bases at J, leaving 9 bases unmatched. The CDR3 covers 15 residues. The CDR3 reads CASTSGTGFHNEQFF. CDR3 in DNA: TGTGCCAGTACCTCCGGGACAGGGTTCCACAATGAGCAGTTCTTC.

This clone was detected only once. V and J are TRBV6-5 and TRBJ1-2; D is ambiguous. V dropped 7 bases and J dropped 8 bases, with 17 bases sitting between them. CDR1 and CDR2 from the germline V gene are MNHEY and SVGAGI. This CDR3 spans 13 amino acids. CDR3 residues: CASNPSGVGGYTF. The CDR3 DNA sequence: TGTGCCAGCAACCCATCCGGGGTCGGCGGCTACACCTTC.

This clone occurred once. V usage is TRBV5-4 and J usage is TRBJ2-7; D gene unclear. The V gene's germline CDR1 is SGHNT and CDR2 YYREEE (reference sequence). CDR3 length equals 16 residues. V shed 0 bases and J shed 0 bases, with 13 bases lying between them. CDR3 in DNA: TGTGCCAGCAGCTTGGCAGGCGCCGACCTCTCCTACGAGCAGTACTTC. Encoded protein: CASSLAGADLSYEQYF.

The rearrangement links TRBV7-3 to TRBJ2-5; D uncertain. This CDR3 spans 12 amino acids. Germline V gene sequence: CDR1 SGHTA, CDR2 FQGTGA. The V and J ends lost 6 bases and 0 bases respectively, with 5 bases between them. CDR3 protein: CASSLYQETQYF. In DNA form, the CDR3 reads TGTGCCAGCAGTCTGTACCAAGAGACCCAGTACTTC.